This is a list of T cell receptor beta chains from one sample in a study of T cells in localized non-small cell lung cancer. Sequencing used immunoSEQ multiplex PCR; TCRdb keeps in-frame clones, though not all of them. The sample lists 35,000 to 45,000 clones; about 85% were seen once. Sequences were derived from peripheral blood, sampled before any cancer treatment. Receptors were obtained from a woman aged 18-55 years with stage III lung adenocarcinoma. CDR3s include the opening cysteine and the closing phenylalanine or tryptophan. The D gene is left open where the match is weak. The size entry is marked missing in some rows and otherwise reads once, few, many or a size class.

>TRBJ2-2|.|TRBV19|few
TGTGCCAGTAGTGATTTCAGGGGTTTCACCGGGGAGCTGTTTTTT
CASSDFRGFTGELFF
>TRBJ2-7|.|TRBV2|.
TGTGCCAGCAGTTCGACAGCTACCTACGAGCAGTACTTC
CASSSTATYEQYF
>TRBJ2-3|.|TRBV2|.
TGTGCCAGCAGTGAAGATGGAACTAGCACAGATACGCAGTATTTT
CASSEDGTSTDTQYF
>TRBJ1-6|.|TRBV7-9|few
TGTGCCAGCAGCTTAGGGTCAGGGAATTCACCCCTCCACTTT
CASSLGSGNSPLHF
>TRBJ1-2|TRBD1|TRBV6-5|few
TGTGCCAGCTCCCGACAGGGCTATGGCTACACCTTC
CASSRQGYGYTF
>TRBJ2-5|.|TRBV7-8|.
TGTGCCAGCAGCTTAGTAGGAGGAGAGACCCAGTACTTC
CASSLVGGETQYF
>TRBJ2-3|TRBD1|TRBV5-6|.
TGTGCCAGCAGCGGCGGGGACAGGGTTGTGGCAGATACGCAGTATTTT
CASSGGDRVVADTQYF
>TRBJ2-1|.|TRBV2|.
TGTGCCAGCAGTGTCCGGCACCCCTACAATGAGCAGTTCTTC
CASSVRHPYNEQFF
>TRBJ1-6|TRBD1|TRBV7-2|.
TGTGCCAGCAGCCACCCCGGACAGGGGACTAATTCACCCCTCTACTTT
CASSHPGQGTNSPLYF
>TRBJ2-1|.|TRBV27|.
TGTGCCAGCAGTTTAGCAGGGCAGAATGAGCAGTTCTTC
CASSLAGQNEQFF
>TRBJ1-6|.|TRBV19|.
TGTGCCAGTAGCCGAGAGGGGGATTCACCCCTCCACTTT
CASSREGDSPLHF
>TRBJ1-2|.|TRBV20-1|.
TGCAGAGGCTCGGGGGGTGGCTACACCTTC
CRGSGGGYTF
>TRBJ2-3|TRBD1|TRBV6-4|.
TGTGCCAGCAGTCAAACCGGGACAGGGGACACAGATACGCAGTATTTT
CASSQTGTGDTDTQYF
>TRBJ2-1|.|TRBV19|.
TGTGCCAGTAGTATGTGGTACAGGGACGCGGGCCCTAACAATGAGCAGTTCTTC
CASSMWYRDAGPNNEQFF
>TRBJ1-3|.|TRBV5-1|once
TGCGCCAGCAGCTTGTCATTGGGAGAAGGTGGAAACACCATATATTTT
CASSLSLGEGGNTIYF
>TRBJ1-2|.|TRBV5-6|.
TGTGCCAGCAGCTTGGGGGAACAATATGGCTACACCTTC
CASSLGEQYGYTF
>TRBJ2-2|.|TRBV4-2|.
TGTGCCAGCAGCCAACCGGACAGTTTGGAGCTGTTTTTT
CASSQPDSLELFF
>TRBJ2-2|TRBD2|TRBV11-1|.
TGTGCCAGCAGCTTAAATGCTCCTCAAGCGGGGGGAACCGGGGAGCTGTTTTTT
CASSLNAPQAGGTGELFF
>TRBJ1-5|.|TRBV4-2|.
TGTGCCAGCAGCCAAGATGAAGGGACCCAGCCCCAGCATTTT
CASSQDEGTQPQHF
>TRBJ1-4|.|TRBV30|once
TGTGCCTGGCAAAGGGGCCCCTCGTTATATGTTTTT
CAWQRGPSLYVF
>TRBJ1-4|TRBD1|TRBV15|.
TGTGCCACCGCTTCCGGGACAGTTAATGAAAAACTGTTTTTT
CATASGTVNEKLFF
>TRBJ1-6|.|TRBV5-6|.
TGTGCCAGCAGCTTTCGGGGGTTGAACTCACCCCTCCACTTT
CASSFRGLNSPLHF
>TRBJ1-1|.|TRBV5-6|once
TGTGCCAGCAGCTTGTACTCTGAAGCTTTCTTT
CASSLYSEAFF
>TRBJ2-1|.|TRBV2|.
TGTGCCAGCAGCCGACTAGGGGGCAATGAGCAGTTCTTC
CASSRLGGNEQFF
>TRBJ1-2|TRBD1|TRBV5-1|.
TGCGCCAGCAGCTTACAGGGCGTTGGACAGGTGAACACCTTC
CASSLQGVGQVNTF
>TRBJ1-6|TRBD1|TRBV6-6|.
TGTGCCAGCAGTTACGGGCCAGGGGGTGAGTCACCCCTCCACTTT
CASSYGPGGESPLHF